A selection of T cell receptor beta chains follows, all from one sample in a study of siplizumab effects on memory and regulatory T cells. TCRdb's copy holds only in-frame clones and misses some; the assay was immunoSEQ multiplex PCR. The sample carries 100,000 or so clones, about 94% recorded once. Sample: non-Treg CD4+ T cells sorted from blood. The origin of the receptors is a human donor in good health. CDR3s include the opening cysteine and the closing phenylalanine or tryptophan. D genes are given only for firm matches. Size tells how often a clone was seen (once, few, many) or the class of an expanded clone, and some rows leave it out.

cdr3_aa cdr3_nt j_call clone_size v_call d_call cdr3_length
CASKRPGQGSTEAFF TGTGCCAGCAAGAGACCGGGACAGGGGTCCACTGAAGCTTTCTTT TRBJ1-1 - TRBV27 TRBD1 15
CASSYTTGNTIYF TGTGCCAGCAGTTACACCACCGGAAACACCATATATTTT TRBJ1-3 - TRBV6-6 - 13
CASGLLGAVYGYTF TGTGCCAGCGGACTGCTGGGAGCAGTCTATGGCTACACCTTC TRBJ1-2 - TRBV28 - 14
CASSQDPTWRYNEQFF TGTGCCAGCAGCCAAGATCCGACATGGCGATACAATGAGCAGTTCTTC TRBJ2-1 - TRBV4-2 - 16
CASSLKPLDTDTQYF TGTGCCAGCAGCTTAAAACCCCTCGATACAGATACGCAGTATTTT TRBJ2-3 - TRBV7-3 - 15
CASTRTGRETQYF TGTGCCAGCACCAGGACAGGGAGGGAGACCCAGTACTTC TRBJ2-5 - TRBV6-1 TRBD1 13
CATSNPRGARYGYTF TGTGCCACCAGCAATCCTCGGGGGGCTCGGTATGGCTACACCTTC TRBJ1-2 - TRBV15 - 15
CSVGGSNQPQHF TGCAGCGTTGGTGGATCCAATCAGCCCCAGCATTTT TRBJ1-5 - TRBV29-1 - 12
CASSSQGYEQYF TGTGCCAGCAGTTCGCAGGGGTACGAGCAGTACTTC TRBJ2-7 - TRBV6-1 - 12
CAIRETASSYEQYF TGTGCCATCAGAGAGACAGCGAGCTCCTACGAGCAGTACTTC TRBJ2-7 - TRBV10-3 - 14
CASSTWTRPNNEQFF TGTGCCAGCAGCACCTGGACTAGACCCAACAATGAGCAGTTCTTC TRBJ2-1 - TRBV7-9 TRBD2 15
CASSLSSQVYNSPLHF TGTGCCAGCAGTCTTTCGAGTCAGGTTTATAATTCACCCCTCCACTTT TRBJ1-6 - TRBV2 - 16
CASSKSLRVSEAFF TGTGCCAGCAGCAAGTCCCTACGAGTCTCTGAAGCTTTCTTT TRBJ1-1 - TRBV11-2 - 14
CASSLEGNTGELFF TGCGCCAGCAGCTTGGAGGGGAACACCGGGGAGCTGTTTTTT TRBJ2-2 - TRBV5-1 - 14
CASSLHKETQYF TGCGCCAGCAGCTTGCATAAGGAGACCCAGTACTTC TRBJ2-5 - TRBV5-1 - 12
CASTRDRNTEAFF TGCGCCAGCACCAGGGACAGAAACACTGAAGCTTTCTTT TRBJ1-1 - TRBV5-1 TRBD1 13
CASSERGPGAHEKLFF TGTGCCAGCAGTGAAAGGGGGCCAGGGGCTCACGAAAAACTGTTTTTT TRBJ1-4 - TRBV6-1 TRBD1 16
CASSQDWGDPPNTGELFF TGCGCCAGCAGCCAAGATTGGGGGGACCCACCGAACACCGGGGAGCTGTTTTTT TRBJ2-2 - TRBV4-3 - 18
CASSKRQGANEKLFF TGTGCCAGCAGTAAACGACAGGGGGCAAATGAAAAACTGTTTTTT TRBJ1-4 - TRBV27 TRBD1 15
CASSVRDGLSDTQYF TGCGCCAGCAGCGTCCGGGACGGCCTATCAGATACGCAGTATTTT TRBJ2-3 few TRBV4-1 - 15
CASSEVGAPGSPLHF TGTGCCAGCAGTGAAGTCGGAGCCCCTGGTTCACCCCTCCACTTT TRBJ1-6 - TRBV6-1 - 15
CSARAGGRTFF TGCAGTGCTAGAGCAGGGGGCAGGACTTTCTTT TRBJ1-1 - TRBV20-1 TRBD1 11
CASSFIGNMNTEAFF TGTGCCAGCAGCTTTATAGGGAATATGAACACTGAAGCTTTCTTT TRBJ1-1 - TRBV5-5 - 15
CASSEFSSSGANVLTF TGTGCCAGCAGTGAATTTTCGTCCTCTGGGGCCAACGTCCTGACTTTC TRBJ2-6 - TRBV25-1 - 16
CASSLPGQPANEKLFF TGCGCCAGCAGCCTCCCCGGACAGCCCGCTAATGAAAAACTGTTTTTT TRBJ1-4 once TRBV4-1 - 16
CASSPRTENNSPLHF TGTGCCAGTAGTCCCCGGACAGAGAATAATTCACCCCTCCACTTT TRBJ1-6 - TRBV19 - 15
CASSLAGTANYGYTF TGTGCCAGCAGCTTAGCCGGGACAGCTAACTATGGCTACACCTTC TRBJ1-2 - TRBV11-1 TRBD1 15
CASSDLAGDYNEQFF TGTGCCAGCAGTGACCTAGCGGGGGACTACAATGAGCAGTTCTTC TRBJ2-1 - TRBV6-1 TRBD2 15
CASSRAGGPYEQYF TGTGCCAGCAGCCGAGCGGGGGGGCCCTACGAGCAGTACTTC TRBJ2-7 - TRBV7-9 TRBD2 14
CASSLGGRSSYEQYF TGTGCCAGCAGTCTCGGGGGCAGGTCCTCCTACGAGCAGTACTTC TRBJ2-7 - TRBV28 - 15
CASSLRHSGGAETQYF TGCGCCAGCAGCCTCCGACATAGCGGGGGGGCGGAGACCCAGTACTTC TRBJ2-5 - TRBV4-1 TRBD2 16
CASSSRTGVDTGELFF TGTGCCAGCAGCTCCCGGACAGGGGTGGACACCGGGGAGCTGTTTTTT TRBJ2-2 - TRBV13 TRBD1 16
CASSIGTESGRQYF TGTGCCAGTAGTATAGGAACGGAGTCGGGAAGGCAGTACTTC TRBJ2-7 - TRBV19 - 14